The 19 T cell receptor beta chains below come from one sample, sequenced in a study of T-cell memory formation after mild COVID-19. TCRdb re-called the 5' RACE reads through MiXCR, storing one row per CDR3 protein. The sample shows around 300,000 distinct CDR3 sequences, about a sixth of them seen only once. Sequencing used PBMCs or a T cell subset sorted from them (not recorded which). The receptors derive from a young man who had mild COVID-19 (a few samples of this study predate the infection). Cell type and time point are not known.

This clonotype has only a few counts. J is TRBJ1-6 and V is TRBV6-6; maybe TRBD1 (6 bases). Germline-derived CDR1 and CDR2 are MNHNY and SVGAGI (reference sequence). This CDR3 has 19 amino acids. The ends were cut back, 5 bases at V and 0 bases at J, with 20 bases in the middle. In DNA form, the CDR3 reads TGTGCCAGCAGTCCGGGGAAGACAGGAACGCGCTCCTATAATTCACCCCTCCACTTT. Amino acid sequence: CASSPGKTGTRSYNSPLHF.

The gene calls are TRBV2 and TRBJ1-1; D call uncertain. V was pared by 7 bases and J by 1 base, with 10 bases between. This CDR3 has 13 residues. Germline values: CDR1 SNHLY, CDR2 FYNNEI. The CDR3 DNA reads as TGTGCCAGCACCCGCCGGGGGAACACTGAAGCTTTCTTT. Translating it yields CASTRRGNTEAFF.

The J gene is TRBJ2-3, the V gene TRBV10-3; D is unresolved. CDR1 and CDR2 from the germline V gene are ENHRY and SYGVKD. The CDR3 has 14 residues. V was cut by 0 bases and J by 0 bases, with 4 bases left in between. The CDR3 is CAISESLSTDTQYF. CDR3 sequence (DNA): TGTGCCATCAGTGAGTCGCTTAGCACAGATACGCAGTATTTT.

This chain joins TRBV27 and TRBJ1-1; weak D call: TRBD1 (6 bases). V lost 3 bases, J lost 4 bases, and 12 bases lay in between. The CDR3 extends over 14 amino acids. Germline CDR1 is MNHEY and CDR2 is SMNVEV (reference sequence). For the CDR3, the DNA is TGTGCCAGCAGTTTCCAGGGGATGGGCACTGAAGCTTTCTTT. This codes for CASSFQGMGTEAFF.

The chain recombines TRBV11-3 with TRBJ2-1, with TRBD1 matching over 7 bases. The junction had 10 bases not matched to a gene; V was cut back by 4 bases and J by 1 base. Germline assignment: CDR1 SGHNT and CDR2 YENEEA. The CDR3 is 17 residues long. This chain's CDR3 is CASSSLSTGNSYNEQFF. Written as DNA, the CDR3 is TGTGCCAGCAGCTCCCTTTCGACAGGGAATTCCTACAATGAGCAGTTCTTC.

CDR3 nucleotides: TGTGCCAGCAGCAGTATGACAGGGGGCTTTTTGTCGAGCACCTTC. Its protein is CASSSMTGGFLSSTF. The chain employs TRBV7-8 and TRBJ1-2, with 10 bases lining up with TRBD1. CDR3 length: 15 residues. The germline V gene encodes CDR1 SGHVS and CDR2 FQNEAQ. With 5 bases clipped from V and 13 bases from J, the junction kept 16 bases outside the gene matches.

This clonotype was seen repeatedly, ten times or more. This rearrangement joins TRBV6-2 or TRBV6-3 to TRBJ2-7; D gene unclear. This CDR3 has 12 residues. V lost 3 bases, J lost 2 bases, and 5 bases lay in between. Germline V gene sequence: CDR1 MNHEY, CDR2 SVGEGT. CDR3 DNA sequence: TGTGCCAGCAGTTATCCGGCCTACGAGCAGTACTTC. Translating gives CASSYPAYEQYF.

This clonotype was found a few times. The chain recombines TRBV7-8 with TRBJ2-3, with 9 nucleotides matching TRBD1. CDR3 length equals 16 residues. V was pared by 2 bases and J by 4 bases, with 7 bases of the junction left unmatched. CDR1 SGHVS and CDR2 FQNEAQ come from the germline V gene. The CDR3 DNA follows: TGTGCCAGCAGCTTAACACAGGGGGCGGTCTCAGATACGCAGTATTTT. This translates into CASSLTQGAVSDTQYF. Drawing the rest from reference TRBV7-8 and TRBJ2-3, the complete variable domain is GAGVSQSPRYKVAKRGQDVALRCDPISGHVSLFWYQQALGQGPEFLTYFQNEAQLDKSGLPSDRFFAERPEGSVSTLKIQRTQQEDSAVYLCASSLTQGAVSDTQYFGPGTRLTVL.

This clonotype was seen only a few times. The rearrangement joins TRBV5-1 to TRBJ2-5; possible D gene TRBD2, 5 bases. Germline CDR1 reads SGHRS; CDR2 reads YFSETQ. This CDR3 comprises 12 residues. V was pared by 3 bases and J by 2 bases, with 5 bases between. CDR3 sequence reads: CASSSGQETQYF. Here the CDR3 DNA reads TGCGCCAGCAGCTCGGGACAAGAGACCCAGTACTTC.

This clonotype was picked up a small number of times. The chain links TRBV4-1 to TRBJ2-2, with 9 bases identical to TRBD2. CDR3 length: 15 amino acids. The J segment lost 2 bases and the V segment lost 4 bases, leaving 2 bases of the junction unmatched. Germline assignment: CDR1 MGHRA and CDR2 YSYEKL. CDR3 nucleotide sequence: TGCGCCAGCAGCCGGGGACTAGCTAACACCGGGGAGCTGTTTTTT. Its protein product is CASSRGLANTGELFF.

This clonotype was found a few times. This chain joins TRBV29-1 and TRBJ2-3; perhaps TRBD1 as D (6 bases). Trimming took off 4 bases at V and 2 bases at J, with 13 bases between the two ends. Germline V lookup: CDR1 SQVTM, CDR2 ANQGSEA. This CDR3 is 14 amino acids long. The CDR3 DNA reads as TGCAGCGTTGTGGACAGAATACTCACAGATACGCAGTATTTT. Amino acids: CSVVDRILTDTQYF.

This clonotype appeared a few times. This chain links TRBV7-2 with TRBJ2-3; D is ambiguous. This CDR3 spans 11 amino acids. The V gene's germline CDR1 is SGHTA and CDR2 FQGNSA. V shed 4 bases and J shed 8 bases, with 7 bases lying between them. Here the CDR3 DNA reads TGTGCCAGCAGCTCGTGGGTTACGCAGTATTTT. It yields the protein CASSSWVTQYF.

This clonotype was seen many times. The chain carries TRBV12-3 or TRBV12-4 and TRBJ1-5; D uncertain. Trimming pared 1 base from V and 7 bases from J, leaving 2 bases between. CDR3 length: 11 residues. CDR3 bases: TGTGCCAGCAGTTTAGGGCAGCCCCAGCATTTT. It translates to CASSLGQPQHF.

J is TRBJ1-2 and V is TRBV7-2; D possibly corresponds to TRBD1 (6 bases). The CDR3 is made up of 16 amino acids. V was pared by 2 bases and J by 3 bases, with 16 bases between. In germline, CDR1 is SGHTA, CDR2 FQGNSA. CDR3 region: CASSLSGGGRHYGYTF. DNA of the CDR3: TGTGCCAGCAGCTTATCAGGCGGGGGGCGACACTATGGCTACACCTTC.

The chain employs TRBV21-1 and TRBJ2-3; TRBD2, the table's D call, was not compared with the DNA. TRBV21-1 corresponds to a pseudogene. The CDR3 has 16 residues. The CDR3, as DNA: TGTGCCAGCAGCAGGGGCGGGGGGGCTTGGCCAGATACGCAGTATTTT. Protein: CASSRGGGAWPDTQYF.

This chain connects TRBV12-3 or TRBV12-4 to TRBJ2-1, with D unclear. Trimming removed 1 base at V and 0 bases at J, with 7 bases between. The CDR3 loop spans 15 amino acids. The CDR3 DNA sequence: TGTGCCAGCAGTTTAGGCAGGAGCTCCTACAATGAGCAGTTCTTC. This encodes CASSLGRSSYNEQFF.

This clonotype was counted a few times. This chain links TRBV28 with TRBJ1-2; D is possibly TRBD1 (6 bases). Trimming removed 4 bases from V and 2 bases from J, with 11 bases in between. CDR3 length equals 14 residues. Germline loops: CDR1 MDHEN, CDR2 SYDVKM. The CDR3 is CASSSHDRNYGYTF. In DNA form, the CDR3 reads TGTGCCAGCAGTTCACATGACAGGAACTATGGCTACACCTTC.

V gene TRBV29-1 combines with J gene TRBJ1-1; tentative D call: TRBD1 (5 bases). This CDR3 spans 10 amino acids. Germline CDR1 is SQVTM and CDR2 is ANQGSEA. V gave up 7 bases and J gave up 11 bases, with 14 bases separating them. The CDR3 loop is CSGGEGNAFF. The CDR3 DNA reads TGCAGCGGGGGAGAGGGGAACGCTTTCTTT.

V usage is TRBV29-1 and J usage is TRBJ1-2; TRBD1 might be the D (5 bases). The CDR3 contains 12 residues. The germline CDR1 and CDR2 sequences are SQVTM and ANQGSEA. V lost 4 bases and J 6 bases, leaving 12 bases between the germline ends. The CDR3 DNA follows: TGCAGCGTTGGAAGGCAGGGAAATGGCTACACCTTC. It yields the protein CSVGRQGNGYTF.